The clone carrying this T cell receptor beta chain has only a few counts. The data originate from a study of early T cells in non-severe SARS-CoV-2 infection. Background on the study: Unsorted whole-blood RNA was sequenced in bulk, leaving chains unpaired.

Unique molecular identifiers (one per individual cDNA molecule) were attached. TCRdb ran MiXCR on the 5' RACE reads and lists one entry per CDR3 protein. This table has approximately 73,000 distinct CDR3 sequences, 11% appearing once. The V gene lost 6 bases and the J gene lost 3 bases, with 18 bases spanning the gap. This CDR3 contains 15 residues. In germline, CDR1 is DFQATT, CDR2 SNEGSKA (reference sequence). Input material: whole blood. The rearrangement links TRBV20-1 to TRBJ2-1; TRBD1 or TRBD2 may be the D gene (5 bases each). The source of this sequence is an adult who was a healthcare worker with PCR-confirmed SARS-CoV-2 infection or an uninfected control (not recorded which). CDR3 in amino acids: CSAPGSTDFYNEQFF. The CDR3 coding sequence is TGCAGTGCCCCAGGGAGTACTGACTTCTACAATGAGCAGTTCTTC.